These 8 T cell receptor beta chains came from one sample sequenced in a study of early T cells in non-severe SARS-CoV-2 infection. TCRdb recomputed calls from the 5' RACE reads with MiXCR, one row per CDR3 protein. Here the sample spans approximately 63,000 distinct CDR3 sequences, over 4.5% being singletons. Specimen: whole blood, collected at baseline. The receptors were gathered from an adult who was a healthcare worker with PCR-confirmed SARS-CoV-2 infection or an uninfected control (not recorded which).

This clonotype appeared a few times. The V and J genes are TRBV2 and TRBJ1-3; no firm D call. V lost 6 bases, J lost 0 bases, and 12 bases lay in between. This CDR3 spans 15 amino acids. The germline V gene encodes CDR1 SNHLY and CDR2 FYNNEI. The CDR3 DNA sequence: TGTGCCAGCAGCCCAGACAAACTCTCTGGAAACACCATATATTTT. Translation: CASSPDKLSGNTIYF.

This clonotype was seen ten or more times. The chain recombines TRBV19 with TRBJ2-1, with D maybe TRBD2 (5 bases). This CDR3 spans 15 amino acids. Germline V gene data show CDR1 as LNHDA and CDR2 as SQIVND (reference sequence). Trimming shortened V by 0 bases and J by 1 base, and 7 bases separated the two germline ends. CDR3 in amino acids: CASSIDGISYNEQFF. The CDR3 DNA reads TGTGCCAGTAGTATAGACGGGATTTCCTACAATGAGCAGTTCTTC.

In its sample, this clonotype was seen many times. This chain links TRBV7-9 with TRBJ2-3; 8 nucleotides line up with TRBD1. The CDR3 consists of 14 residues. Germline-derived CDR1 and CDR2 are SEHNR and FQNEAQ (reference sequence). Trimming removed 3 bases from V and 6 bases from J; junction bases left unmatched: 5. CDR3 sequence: CASSFAGGADTQYF. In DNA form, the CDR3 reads TGTGCCAGCAGCTTCGCAGGGGGCGCTGATACGCAGTATTTT.

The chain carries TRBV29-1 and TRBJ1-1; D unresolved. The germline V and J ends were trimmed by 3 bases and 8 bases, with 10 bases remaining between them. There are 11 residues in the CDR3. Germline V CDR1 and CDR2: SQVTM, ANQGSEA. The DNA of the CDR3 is TGCAGCGTTGAGGCGTCTCGCGAAGCTTTCTTT. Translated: CSVEASREAFF.

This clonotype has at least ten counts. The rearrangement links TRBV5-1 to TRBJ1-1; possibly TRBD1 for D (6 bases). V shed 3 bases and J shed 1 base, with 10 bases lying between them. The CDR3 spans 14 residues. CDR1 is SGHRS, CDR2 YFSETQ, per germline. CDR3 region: CASSSTGTNTEAFF. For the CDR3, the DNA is TGCGCCAGCAGCTCCACAGGGACGAACACTGAAGCTTTCTTT.

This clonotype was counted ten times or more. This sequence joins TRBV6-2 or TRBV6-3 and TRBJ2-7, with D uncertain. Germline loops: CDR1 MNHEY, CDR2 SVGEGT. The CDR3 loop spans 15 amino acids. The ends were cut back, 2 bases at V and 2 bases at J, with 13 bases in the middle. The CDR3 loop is CASSYQLTDPYEQYF. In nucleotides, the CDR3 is TGTGCCAGCAGTTACCAATTGACGGATCCCTACGAGCAGTACTTC.

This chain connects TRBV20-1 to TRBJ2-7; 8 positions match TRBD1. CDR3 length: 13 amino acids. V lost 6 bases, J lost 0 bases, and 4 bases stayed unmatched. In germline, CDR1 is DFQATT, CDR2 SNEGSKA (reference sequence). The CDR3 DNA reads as TGCAGTGCGAACGACAGGGGCTCCTACGAGCAGTACTTC. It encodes CSANDRGSYEQYF.

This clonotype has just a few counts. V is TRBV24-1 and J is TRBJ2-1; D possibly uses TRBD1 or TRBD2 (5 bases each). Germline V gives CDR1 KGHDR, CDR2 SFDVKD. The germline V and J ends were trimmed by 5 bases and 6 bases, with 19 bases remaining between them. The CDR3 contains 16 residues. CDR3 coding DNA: TGTGCCACCAGTGCCGTCGGGACGGCTACCTCCAATGAGCAGTTCTTC. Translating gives CATSAVGTATSNEQFF.